These 16 T cell receptor beta chains originate from one sample sequenced in a study of blood T cell repertoires in COVID-19. The repertoire was sequenced with immunoSEQ multiplex PCR; TCRdb's copy has only in-frame clones and lacks some. The repertoire holds 250,000 to 300,000 clones, with 70% to 90% as singletons. The sample comprised peripheral blood. These receptor sequences come from a man aged 55 to 69 who had recovered from COVID-19.

For the CDR3, the DNA is TGTGCCAGCAGCCCCGCGGGACGGGGGAACACTGAAGCTTTCTTT. It yields the protein CASSPAGRGNTEAFF. This chain uses TRBV3-1 (or the pseudogene TRBV3-2) with TRBJ1-1; tentatively, D is TRBD1 (5 bases). The V and J ends lost 4 bases and 1 base respectively, with 13 bases between them. CDR1 is LGHDT, CDR2 YNNKEL, per germline (reference sequence). This CDR3 comprises 15 residues.

J is TRBJ2-2 and V is TRBV5-1; 7 bases are a match to TRBD1. The CDR3 is made up of 15 amino acids. V gave up 4 bases and J gave up 4 bases; unmatched junction bases: 7. Germline V gene lookup returns CDR1 SGHRS and CDR2 YFSETQ. In DNA, the CDR3 is TGCGCCAGCAGCCCCCGACAGGGTCCCACCGGGGAGCTGTTTTTT. Translating it yields CASSPRQGPTGELFF.

The count of this clone is one. V is TRBV27 and J is TRBJ1-5; 8 bases agree with TRBD1. Germline V gene sequence: CDR1 MNHEY, CDR2 SMNVEV (reference sequence). The CDR3 loop spans 14 amino acids. V dropped 8 bases and J dropped 4; count of bases not matched to a gene: 7. CDR3 sequence reads: CASRGTGTNQPQHF. CDR3 nucleotides: TGTGCCAGCCGTGGGACAGGTACTAATCAGCCCCAGCATTTT.

The chain is built from TRBV4-1 and TRBJ1-5, with D unclear. V lost 0 bases and J 0 bases, leaving 9 bases between the germline ends. CDR1 is MGHRA and CDR2 is YSYEKL in the germline V gene. The CDR3 is made up of 16 amino acids. Here the CDR3 DNA reads TGCGCCAGCAGCCAAGATATTATTTATAGCAATCAGCCCCAGCATTTT. Protein: CASSQDIIYSNQPQHF.

The chain recombines TRBV27 with TRBJ2-4, with TRBD1 identical over 7 bases. CDR3 length equals 13 residues. After removal of 6 bases from V and 5 bases from J, the junction contained 4 bases not matched to a gene. Germline CDR1 MNHEY, CDR2 SMNVEV (reference sequence). The CDR3, as DNA: TGTGCCAGCAGGCGACAGGGCCAAAACATTCAGTACTTC. Translating it yields CASRRQGQNIQYF.

V gene TRBV7-9 combines with J gene TRBJ2-7; D is uncertain. This CDR3 comprises 13 residues. The V gene's germline CDR1 is SEHNR and CDR2 FQNEAQ (reference sequence). V was trimmed by 1 base and J by 3 bases, leaving 7 bases between them. The DNA of the CDR3 is TGTGCCAGCAGCTTAGGGCCGCACTACGAGCAGTACTTC. Protein product: CASSLGPHYEQYF.

This chain links TRBV11-2 with TRBJ2-7, with D unclear. Between the trimmed V and J ends, which lost 2 bases and 0 bases, there was a span of 8 bases. CDR1 and CDR2 (germline): SGHAT, FQNNGV. The CDR3 totals 14 residues. The CDR3 here is CASSLFLSSYEQYF. In DNA, the CDR3 is TGTGCCAGCAGCTTATTCCTGAGCTCCTACGAGCAGTACTTC.

The chain employs TRBV5-1 and TRBJ1-4; TRBD1 agrees at 7 bases. Germline-derived CDR1 and CDR2 are SGHRS and YFSETQ. CDR3 length: 14 amino acids. With V trimmed by 7 bases and J by 4 bases, 7 bases remained unmatched. The DNA for the CDR3 is TGCGCCAGCGCGGAGGCAGGGGGTAATGAAAAACTGTTTTTT. This sequence encodes CASAEAGGNEKLFF.

The rearrangement uses TRBV5-1 and TRBJ1-3; maybe TRBD1 (6 bases). The CDR3 consists of 17 residues. Looked up from germline, CDR1 is SGHRS and CDR2 is YFSETQ. V was clipped by 4 bases and J by 0 bases, with 17 bases between them. CDR3 protein: CASSVGNRVSSGNTIYF. CDR3 DNA sequence: TGCGCCAGCAGCGTGGGCAACAGGGTCAGCTCTGGAAACACCATATATTTT.

The J gene is TRBJ2-3, the V gene TRBV27, with TRBD1 matching over 9 bases. V was pared by 6 bases and J by 10 bases, with 11 bases of the junction left unmatched. The CDR3 spans 14 residues. Germline V gene lookup returns CDR1 MNHEY and CDR2 SMNVEV (reference sequence). The CDR3 protein is CASRMGTGHRSQYF. The DNA for the CDR3 is TGTGCCAGCAGGATGGGGACAGGGCATCGTTCGCAGTATTTT.

In its sample, this clone was seen a few times. V is TRBV30 and J is TRBJ2-3; the D gene is possibly TRBD2 (6 bases). From germline, CDR1 is GTSNPN and CDR2 SVGIG (reference sequence). The CDR3 runs to 14 residues. Trimming pared 2 bases from V and 4 bases from J, leaving 13 bases between. The CDR3 DNA is TGTGCCTGGAGTCCTTGGCGGGAACCAGATACGCAGTATTTT. This translates into CAWSPWREPDTQYF.

The chain links TRBV5-6 to TRBJ2-3; weak D call: TRBD1 (5 bases). This CDR3 contains 15 residues. Trimming took off 0 bases at V and 5 bases at J, with 13 bases between the two ends. CDR1 and CDR2 from the germline V gene are SGHDT and YYEEEE. The CDR3 nucleotides are TGTGCCAGCAGCTTGGACAGGCGCCGCGTAGATACGCAGTATTTT. It specifies CASSLDRRRVDTQYF.

The V gene is TRBV6-1, the J gene TRBJ2-3, with TRBD2 as a possible D gene (5 bases). The CDR3 extends over 17 amino acids. Germline loops: CDR1 MNHNS, CDR2 SASEGT. The ends were cut back, 4 bases at V and 3 bases at J, with 20 bases in the middle. CDR3 sequence (DNA): TGTGCCAGCAGTGCCTCAAATGGCGGGCCTAGGACAGATACGCAGTATTTT. This codes for CASSASNGGPRTDTQYF.

This chain uses TRBV25-1 with TRBJ1-2; 7 nucleotides match TRBD1. Germline V gives CDR1 MGHDK, CDR2 SYGVNS. CDR3 size: 15 residues. Trimming removed 2 bases from V and 8 bases from J; junction bases left unmatched: 11. Here the CDR3 DNA reads TGTGCCAGCAGTGAAGAAACGACAGGGAGGTACGGCTACACCTTC. Its protein is CASSEETTGRYGYTF.

This clone was recorded once. V usage is TRBV6-1 and J usage is TRBJ1-2, with 7 bases aligning to TRBD1. Germline loops: CDR1 MNHNS, CDR2 SASEGT. V trimming: 3 bases; J trimming: 2 bases; junction bases outside the gene matches: 6. This CDR3 is 15 amino acids long. Here the CDR3 reads CASSDRTGPNYGYTF. The CDR3 DNA reads as TGTGCCAGCAGTGACAGGACAGGACCAAACTATGGCTACACCTTC.

V gene TRBV9 combines with J gene TRBJ2-7; D gene unclear. The germline gives CDR1 SGDLS, CDR2 YYNGEE. This CDR3 has 14 residues. The V and J ends lost 0 bases and 2 bases respectively, with 9 bases between them. The CDR3 DNA reads TGTGCCAGCAGCGTAGGGAAAGCGACCTACGAGCAGTACTTC. Amino acid sequence: CASSVGKATYEQYF.